The 20 T cell receptor beta chains below come from one sample, sequenced in a study of T cells after posttransplantation cyclophosphamide. Methotrexate plus calcineurin inhibitor accompanied controls' myeloablative marrow transplants; sampling was 1 year later. TCRdb keeps only in-frame clones here, not all; method: immunoSEQ multiplex PCR. The sample includes 9,000 to 10,000 clones, 85% to 90% of them seen just once. Sequenced material: PBMCs, taken after an allogeneic stem cell transplant with a calcineurin inhibitor and methotrexate. These receptors were collected from a male patient between 25 and 39 years old who received an allogeneic stem cell transplant from an unrelated donor, was CMV-positive, and had no GVHD. Some of these T cells may belong to the graft donor.

The rearrangement joins TRBV28 to TRBJ1-5; D may be TRBD1 (6 bases). V dropped 6 bases and J dropped 9 bases, with 12 bases sitting between them. The CDR3 loop spans 12 amino acids. CDR1 and CDR2 from the germline V gene are MDHEN and SYDVKM. CDR3 region: CASRLRQAPQHF. The CDR3 DNA sequence: TGTGCCAGCAGGTTGAGACAGGCGCCCCAGCATTTT. The full variable domain, completed using reference TRBV28 and TRBJ1-5, is DVKVTQSSRYLVKRTGEKVFLECVQDMDHENMFWYRQDPGLGLRLIYFSYDVKMKEKGDIPEGYSVSREKKERFSLILESASTNQTSMYLCASRLRQAPQHFGDGTRLSIL.

The chain is built from TRBV7-2 and TRBJ2-7; TRBD2 agrees at 13 bases. There are 14 residues in the CDR3. Unmatched junction bases numbered 0, after V lost 1 base and J lost 6 bases. The germline CDR1 and CDR2 sequences are SGHTA and FQGNSA. The DNA for the CDR3 is TGTGCCAGCAGCTTAGGGACTAGCGGGAGCGAGCAGTACGTC. Translated: CASSLGTSGSEQYV.

The V gene is TRBV19, the J gene TRBJ1-5; D is undetermined. The V gene lost 9 bases and the J gene lost 0 bases, with 18 bases spanning the gap. The CDR3 covers 16 residues. Germline loops: CDR1 LNHDA, CDR2 SQIVND (reference sequence). This CDR3 is CASAIYAGHSNQPQHF. As DNA, the CDR3 is TGTGCCAGCGCTATATACGCGGGTCATAGCAATCAGCCCCAGCATTTT.

V and J are TRBV11-3 and TRBJ2-1; 14 bases fit TRBD2. Germline-derived CDR1 and CDR2 are SGHNT and YENEEA. Trimming took 5 bases from V and 12 from J; bases not matched to a gene: 12. The CDR3 has 16 amino acids. The CDR3 nucleotides read TGTGCCAGCAGCCCCCTGGGACTAGCGGGAGTATTTGCGCAGTTCTTC. This gives the protein CASSPLGLAGVFAQFF.

The gene calls are TRBV7-2 and TRBJ2-3, with D perhaps TRBD2 (6 bases). In germline, CDR1 is SGHTA, CDR2 FQGNSA. This CDR3 is 16 amino acids long. Trimming pared 8 bases from V and 7 bases from J, leaving 25 bases between. As DNA, the CDR3 is TGTGCCAGCGGCCTCAGTCGACGGGAGCAGGCAAATACGCAGTATTTT. Its translation: CASGLSRREQANTQYF.

This chain connects TRBV5-1 to TRBJ2-1, with 8 bases that match TRBD1. Unmatched junction bases numbered 7, after V lost 4 bases and J lost 4 bases. In germline, CDR1 is SGHRS, CDR2 YFSETQ. This CDR3 contains 15 residues. CDR3 DNA sequence: TGCGCCAGCAGCCCAGGGACAGGCCGTTACAATGAGCAGTTCTTC. Protein product: CASSPGTGRYNEQFF.

This clone is a singleton in its sample. This chain links TRBV11-2 with TRBJ2-4; the match to TRBD1 covers 10 bases. CDR3 length: 17 residues. Germline trimming cut 5 bases from V and 3 bases from J; bases unmatched to any gene: 10. CDR1 SGHAT and CDR2 FQNNGV come from the germline V gene. This CDR3 reads CASSALTGGWVKNIQYF. Here the CDR3 DNA reads TGTGCCAGCAGCGCCCTGACAGGGGGCTGGGTCAAAAACATTCAGTACTTC.

As for this clone: Compared with germline, one end of the junction differs, possibly owing to a read error. The V gene is TRBV4-1, the J gene TRBJ2-1; TRBD2 matches 11 bases. Germline loops: CDR1 MGHRA, CDR2 YSYEKL. The CDR3 has 16 amino acids. In nucleotides, the CDR3 is TGCGCCAGCAGGCAACCGGGACTAGCGGAGGACAATGGGCAGTTCTTC. Protein product: CASRQPGLAEDNGQFF.

The rearrangement uses TRBV2 and TRBJ2-7; 7 bases are a match to TRBD2. Germline V gene sequence: CDR1 SNHLY, CDR2 FYNNEI. Trimming removed 3 bases from V and 2 bases from J; junction bases left unmatched: 10. This CDR3 is built from 16 residues. CDR3: CASSELEPSGPYEQYF. In DNA, the CDR3 is TGTGCCAGCAGTGAGTTGGAACCTAGCGGACCCTACGAGCAGTACTTC. Full variable domain (missing parts from reference TRBV2 and TRBJ2-7): EPEVTQTPSHQVTQMGQEVILRCVPISNHLYFYWYRQILGQKVEFLVSFYNNEISEKSEIFDDQFSVERPDGSNFTLKIRSTKLEDSAMYFCASSELEPSGPYEQYFGPGTRLTVT.

This sequence joins TRBV27 and TRBJ2-6; 10 nucleotides match TRBD1. This CDR3 spans 16 amino acids. Trimming removed 4 bases from V and 0 bases from J; junction bases left unmatched: 0. CDR1 MNHEY and CDR2 SMNVEV come from the germline V gene (reference sequence). The CDR3 DNA reads as TGTGCCAGCAGTTGGACAGGGGGCTCTGGGGCCAACGTCCTGACTTTC. Amino acid sequence: CASSWTGGSGANVLTF.

J is TRBJ1-2 and V is TRBV7-8; TRBD1 might be the D (6 bases). This CDR3 is built from 16 residues. V lost 2 bases and J lost 6, with 19 bases in between. The germline V gene encodes CDR1 SGHVS and CDR2 FQNEAQ. This CDR3 reads CASSLYGRGAGHGYTF. In DNA, the CDR3 is TGTGCCAGCAGCTTATATGGTCGGGGGGCTGGACATGGCTACACCTTC.

This chain uses TRBV2 with TRBJ2-3; TRBD2 matches at 11 bases. The CDR3 covers 18 residues. V dropped 0 bases and J dropped 1; count of bases not matched to a gene: 6. Per the germline V gene, CDR1 is SNHLY and CDR2 is FYNNEI. In nucleotides, the CDR3 is TGTGCCAGCAGTGAAGCCCTAGCGGGAGGAACCCGCACAGATACGCAGTATTTT. It is translated as CASSEALAGGTRTDTQYF.

This chain joins TRBV11-2 and TRBJ2-7, with TRBD2 matching over 7 bases. CDR1 and CDR2 (germline): SGHAT, FQNNGV. V was clipped by 5 bases and J by 4 bases; unmatched bases: 11. The CDR3 is 15 amino acids. CDR3 sequence (DNA): TGTGCCAGCAGCCGCGGACTGGACGGGAGGTACGAGCAGTACGTC. Protein sequence: CASSRGLDGRYEQYV.

This sequence joins TRBV19 and TRBJ2-2; possibly TRBD1 for D (6 bases). The CDR3 runs to 14 residues. Trimming shortened V by 10 bases and J by 1 base, and 13 bases separated the two germline ends. From germline, CDR1 is LNHDA and CDR2 SQIVND (reference sequence). CDR3: CATPKTGNTGELFF. In nucleotides, the CDR3 is TGTGCCACCCCAAAGACAGGGAACACCGGGGAGCTGTTTTTT. Full variable domain (outside the CDR3, taken from reference TRBV19 and TRBJ2-2): DGGITQSPKYLFRKEGQNVTLSCEQNLNHDAMYWYRQDPGQGLRLIYYSQIVNDFQKGDIAEGYSVSREKKESFPLTVTSAQKNPTAFYLCATPKTGNTGELFFGEGSRLTVL.

This chain links TRBV23-1 with TRBJ1-1; TRBD1 matches at 7 bases. TRBV23-1 is annotated as an ORF whose role is uncertain. Germline trimming cut 1 base from V and 0 bases from J; bases unmatched to any gene: 5. This CDR3 comprises 16 residues. CDR3 amino acids: CASSQFPTGMNTEAFF. The CDR3 region has the DNA TGCGCCAGCAGTCAATTCCCGACAGGGATGAACACTGAAGCTTTCTTT.

V gene TRBV19 combines with J gene TRBJ1-5, with 9 nucleotides matching TRBD1. V was pared by 2 bases and J by 6 bases, with 5 bases of the junction left unmatched. Germline CDR1 reads LNHDA; CDR2 reads SQIVND (reference sequence). This CDR3 is 15 amino acids long. The DNA of the CDR3 is TGTGCCAGTAGTATACGTGGGACAGGGATTCAGCCCCAGCATTTT. Translating it yields CASSIRGTGIQPQHF.

The chain employs TRBV7-9 and TRBJ2-7, with 12 bases lining up with TRBD1. CDR1 is SEHNR, CDR2 FQNEAQ, per germline (reference sequence). The V and J ends lost 3 bases and 7 bases, in that order; junction bases with no gene match: 7. This CDR3 is built from 15 residues. The CDR3 bases are TGTGCCAGCAGCTTGGGGACAGGGGGCCTCTTTGAGCAGTACGTC. This codes for CASSLGTGGLFEQYV.

The chain joins TRBV9 to TRBJ1-2, with D unclear. Looked up from germline, CDR1 is SGDLS and CDR2 is YYNGEE. Trimming pared 4 bases from V and 8 bases from J, leaving 15 bases between. The CDR3 is made up of 13 amino acids. The CDR3 DNA sequence: TGTGCCAGCAGCCCCAGCTGGGCTTACGGCTACACCTTC. Its protein product is CASSPSWAYGYTF.

The chain carries TRBV5-1 and TRBJ2-2; 9 nucleotides align to TRBD1. The CDR3 spans 15 residues. J gave up 6 bases and V 4 bases, and 7 bases lay outside the gene matches. CDR1 is SGHRS and CDR2 is YFSETQ in the germline V gene. CDR3 sequence reads: CASSTGQGSAGELFF. The CDR3 coding sequence is TGCGCCAGCAGCACGGGACAGGGAAGTGCCGGGGAGCTGTTTTTT.

This clone appeared once. This rearrangement joins TRBV7-2 to TRBJ2-1, with 11 positions matching TRBD2. This CDR3 spans 18 amino acids. Trimming cost V 4 bases and J 9 bases; bases outside gene matches: 17. CDR1 is SGHTA, CDR2 FQGNSA, per germline. In nucleotides, the CDR3 is TGTGCCAGCAGCTGGGGGACTAGCGGATCCACGAGTTGGGTTGAGCAGTTCTTC. Amino acid sequence: CASSWGTSGSTSWVEQFF.